These T cell receptor beta chains were read from a single sample in a study of T cell repertoires in cytomegalovirus infection. One entry per CDR3 protein, called by TCRdb with MiXCR from the reads. The data contain roughly 760,000 distinct CDR3 sequences, approximately 34% of them singletons. The sequencing input was PBMCs. These receptor sequences come from a human donor in good health (CMV status not recorded). Some clones in this sample may be carry-over from other donors' samples. The conserved cysteine and the conserved F or W are not part of the CDR3 here. The order of the fields is CDR3 protein, D gene, V gene, J gene. The D gene is left open where the match is weak.

cdr3_aa: ASSLGTGMNTEAC; d_call: .; v_call: TRBV7-6; j_call: TRBJ1-1
cdr3_aa: ASSYWGSSYNEQL; d_call: .; v_call: TRBV6-2/TRBV6-3; j_call: TRBJ2-1
cdr3_aa: ASSYFFSVTSGRGEQY; d_call: TRBD2; v_call: TRBV28; j_call: TRBJ2-7
cdr3_aa: ASSLSTGEGYEQY; d_call: TRBD1; v_call: TRBV7-2; j_call: TRBJ2-7
cdr3_aa: SARPSGIQETQY; d_call: TRBD2; v_call: TRBV20-1; j_call: TRBJ2-5
cdr3_aa: SAQQSWQVSNQPQH; d_call: .; v_call: TRBV20-1; j_call: TRBJ1-5
cdr3_aa: ASSSGGAFFGEQF; d_call: .; v_call: TRBV11-1; j_call: TRBJ2-1
cdr3_aa: ASSSTGSSVGELF; d_call: TRBD1; v_call: TRBV7-6; j_call: TRBJ2-2
cdr3_aa: ASSLALGYGYT; d_call: .; v_call: TRBV7-6; j_call: TRBJ1-2
cdr3_aa: ASGRAAYTGEMF; d_call: .; v_call: TRBV19; j_call: TRBJ2-2
cdr3_aa: ASSLAVASGGHNEQF; d_call: TRBD2; v_call: TRBV7-6; j_call: TRBJ2-1
cdr3_aa: ASSPEPSGVGEQY; d_call: TRBD2; v_call: TRBV7-2; j_call: TRBJ2-7
cdr3_aa: SVEASGRAADTQY; d_call: TRBD2; v_call: TRBV29-1; j_call: TRBJ2-3
cdr3_aa: ASSPTTNRGAEAF; d_call: TRBD1; v_call: TRBV3-1; j_call: TRBJ1-1
cdr3_aa: ASSYSKGWEQY; d_call: .; v_call: TRBV6-8; j_call: TRBJ2-7
cdr3_aa: ASSVTTNTEAF; d_call: .; v_call: TRBV12-3/TRBV12-4; j_call: TRBJ1-1
cdr3_aa: ASSFWTAGTETQY; d_call: .; v_call: TRBV28; j_call: TRBJ2-5
cdr3_aa: ASSLGRGSGQPQH; d_call: .; v_call: TRBV13; j_call: TRBJ1-5
cdr3_aa: AIGWPDSFSTDTQY; d_call: .; v_call: TRBV10-3; j_call: TRBJ2-3
cdr3_aa: ASSDGQGLLYGYT; d_call: TRBD1; v_call: TRBV12-3/TRBV12-4; j_call: TRBJ1-2
cdr3_aa: SARVGNSNQPQH; d_call: .; v_call: TRBV20-1; j_call: TRBJ1-5
cdr3_aa: ASSWGGKAYTGELF; d_call: TRBD2; v_call: TRBV12-3/TRBV12-4; j_call: TRBJ2-2
cdr3_aa: ASSQRRTSGGNEQF; d_call: TRBD2; v_call: TRBV4-2; j_call: TRBJ2-1
cdr3_aa: ASSPGDRGNGLGQF; d_call: TRBD1; v_call: TRBV28; j_call: TRBJ2-1
cdr3_aa: ASSPRHLNTEAF; d_call: .; v_call: TRBV6-6; j_call: TRBJ1-1
cdr3_aa: ASSEVQGNTEAF; d_call: .; v_call: TRBV2; j_call: TRBJ1-1
cdr3_aa: ASSFGTYADTQY; d_call: .; v_call: TRBV11-3; j_call: TRBJ2-3
cdr3_aa: AIKRAGGPEDTQY; d_call: TRBD2; v_call: TRBV10-3; j_call: TRBJ2-3
cdr3_aa: ASSERGRGETQY; d_call: .; v_call: TRBV6-1; j_call: TRBJ2-5
cdr3_aa: ASSLGSSGRGTGELF; d_call: TRBD2; v_call: TRBV7-2; j_call: TRBJ2-2
cdr3_aa: ASSPALLSTDAQY; d_call: .; v_call: TRBV7-2; j_call: TRBJ2-3
cdr3_aa: ASSLWSGVSNGELF; d_call: .; v_call: TRBV7-2; j_call: TRBJ2-2
cdr3_aa: ASSLSSGVYNEQF; d_call: TRBD2; v_call: TRBV7-2; j_call: TRBJ2-1
cdr3_aa: ASSLTKGQGAGEQY; d_call: TRBD1; v_call: TRBV28; j_call: TRBJ2-7
cdr3_aa: ASSIRGQPQH; d_call: .; v_call: TRBV19; j_call: TRBJ1-5
cdr3_aa: ASSSIGTVLNTEAF; d_call: TRBD1; v_call: TRBV6-1; j_call: TRBJ1-1
cdr3_aa: ASRLTGSNQSQH; d_call: .; v_call: TRBV12-3/TRBV12-4; j_call: TRBJ1-5